The source of this TCR beta chain is a study of cytomegalovirus exposure and HLA in healthy donors. About the study: Earlier, almost 120 million unique TCR beta sequences were recovered from 200 million or so T cells by an analysis. Study-level findings and limits: Most TCR sequences proved rare, with some public TCRs found in many donors.

About this clone itself: Its specificity is unknown.

Primers for the PCR totalled 60 Vbeta and 13 Jbeta. How the authors handled the data: In a later analysis, roughly 10 million of approximately 86 million unique beta chains occurred in at least two donors. Produced via immunoSEQ multiplex PCR; TCRdb's table is partial and in-frame only. The V and J calls and the clone size are those of that table, but D and trimming were determined from the DNA. In all, the sample yields 40,000 to 50,000 clones. The V end lost 0 bases, the J end lost 2 bases, and 8 bases lay between the germline ends. The length of the CDR3 is 14 residues. Germline CDR1 and CDR2: SGHRS and YFSETQ.

This sequence originates from a woman younger than 45 in good health and CMV-seronegative. Sequences were obtained from PBMCs. The chain employs TRBV5-1 and TRBJ2-5; D unresolved. The CDR3, as DNA: TGCGCCAGCAGCTTGGAATACATACAAGAGACCCAGTACTTC. This gives the protein CASSLEYIQETQYF. The complete variable domain, with remaining parts taken from reference TRBV5-1 and TRBJ2-5, reads KAGVTQTPRYLIKTRGQQVTLSCSPISGHRSVSWYQQTPGQGLQFLFEYFSETQRNKGNFPGRFSGRQFSNSRSEMNVSTLELGDSALYLCASSLEYIQETQYFGPGTRLLVL.